This TCR beta chain was captured by sequencing in a study of T-cell memory formation after mild COVID-19. Study conclusions and caveats: Memory from before infection featured some responding clones, which suggests cross-reactive memory joined.

A word on this clonotype: The antigen is undetermined.

TCRdb reanalysed the 5' RACE reads using MiXCR and keeps one entry per CDR3 protein. The table records 380,000 or so distinct CDR3 sequences, approximately 15% of them present only once. The CDR3 sequence is 15 residues long. V shed 4 bases and J shed 1 base, with 15 bases lying between them. From germline, CDR1 is SGHRS and CDR2 YFSETQ. This chain links TRBV5-1 with TRBJ2-7, with a possible D match to TRBD1 (6 bases). The material sequenced was PBMCs or a T cell subset sorted from them (not recorded which). The sequence derives from a man in his late teens or twenties who had mild COVID-19 (a few samples of this study predate the infection). Cell type and time point are not known. The CDR3 loop reads CASSHTYRASYEQYF. The CDR3 nucleotides are TGCGCCAGCAGCCATACCTACAGGGCATCCTACGAGCAGTACTTC.